The 13 T cell receptor beta chains listed next were all sequenced from one sample in a study of beta chain features in type 1 diabetes (dated by TCRdb to 2016 to 2018). What the work shows at the level of the full study, not this receptor alone: A moderate but significant shortening of TCRB CDR3 length was observed in type 1 diabetes patients in all four CD4+ subsets.

To prepare the library, the immunoSEQ multiplex PCR assay was applied. All of the isolated RNA was reverse transcribed with the High Capacity cDNA Reverse Transcription Kit, so expressed TCRB transcripts were sequenced. TCRdb took this table from immuneACCESS and kept in-frame rearrangements with V and J called. Such tables lack part of the clones; where checked against another copy, unresolved V genes explain under half of the gap, and the rest is unexplained. This sample lists a few hundred thousand clones; 10% to 15% were detected once. Jointly, the top ten make up around 0.01% of the sample. These receptors lack a known antigen. Source material: naive CD4+ T cells from blood. The cell subset or site label, as the study defines it: true naive CD4+ T cells. All receptors derive from a woman aged 18-30 years with type 1 diabetes.

The CDR3 nucleotides are TGTGCCAGCAGTTTTCAGGGGGGCACAGATACGCAGTATTTT. Translation gives CASSFQGGTDTQYF. The chain is built from TRBV2 and TRBJ2-3, with TRBD1 matching over 7 bases. Trimming took 5 bases from V and 1 from J; bases not matched to a gene: 3. Germline values: CDR1 SNHLY, CDR2 FYNNEI. The length of the CDR3 is 14 residues.

The V call is TRBV4-2, the J call TRBJ2-5; weak D call: TRBD2 (6 bases). Per germline, CDR1 LGHNA and CDR2 YNFKEQ. Trimming stripped 0 bases from V and 5 bases from J, with 13 bases between. The length of the CDR3 is 15 residues. Here the CDR3 DNA reads TGTGCCAGCAGCCAAGATGGGACCGGAGGGGAGACCCAGTACTTC. Translated, it gives CASSQDGTGGETQYF.

This chain uses TRBV28 with TRBJ1-1; TRBD1 might be the D (6 bases). Germline loops: CDR1 MDHEN, CDR2 SYDVKM. This CDR3 has 15 amino acids. V lost 3 bases and J lost 2, with 13 bases in between. Written as DNA, the CDR3 is TGTGCCAGCAGTTTGCAGGGGCCGGTAAACACTGAAGCTTTCTTT. Protein: CASSLQGPVNTEAFF.

The gene calls are TRBV12-5 and TRBJ2-1, with D maybe TRBD2 (6 bases). V was clipped by 3 bases and J by 1 base, with 10 bases between them. This CDR3 is built from 15 residues. Germline V gives CDR1 LGHNT, CDR2 FRNRAP. Here the CDR3 DNA reads TGTGCTAGTGGTTTAGAGGGACTTTCCTACAATGAGCAGTTCTTC. Protein product: CASGLEGLSYNEQFF. Together with reference TRBV12-5 and TRBJ2-1, the CDR3 gives the full variable domain: DARVTQTPRHKVTEMGQEVTMRCQPILGHNTVFWYRQTMMQGLELLAYFRNRAPLDDSGMPKDRFSAEMPDATLATLKIQPSEPRDSAVYFCASGLEGLSYNEQFFGPGTRLTVL.

This clone turned up a few times. This chain connects TRBV20-1 to TRBJ1-1; TRBD1 agrees at 7 bases. V was clipped by 7 bases and J by 10 bases; unmatched bases: 9. Germline V gives CDR1 DFQATT, CDR2 SNEGSKA (reference sequence). This CDR3 contains 11 residues. The CDR3 is CSGPASGGAFF. Written as DNA, the CDR3 is TGCAGTGGGCCGGCGTCAGGGGGAGCTTTCTTT.

The sample holds a few counts of this clone. The V gene is TRBV9, the J gene TRBJ2-7; the D gene is possibly TRBD2 (5 bases). V was trimmed by 4 bases and J by 4 bases, leaving 24 bases between them. This CDR3 is 17 amino acids long. Germline values: CDR1 SGDLS, CDR2 YYNGEE. CDR3 DNA sequence: TGTGCCAGCAGCCCAGAGGGATTTTGGAAGCCTTTTTACGAGCAGTACTTC. Encoded protein: CASSPEGFWKPFYEQYF.

The chain recombines TRBV14 with TRBJ2-2, with 7 bases that match TRBD1. The CDR3 has 14 residues. Trimming removed 5 bases from V and 7 bases from J; junction bases left unmatched: 7. Germline V gene sequence: CDR1 SGHDN, CDR2 FVKESK. The CDR3: CASSYRDRSGELFF. CDR3 nucleotides: TGTGCCAGCAGCTACCGGGACAGAAGCGGGGAGCTGTTTTTT.

This clone was seen more than once but under ten times. The chain uses TRBV2 and TRBJ2-7, with 7 bases lining up with TRBD2. This CDR3 contains 15 residues. Germline lookup yields CDR1 SNHLY and CDR2 FYNNEI. Trimming took 6 bases from V and 2 from J; bases not matched to a gene: 10. The chain's CDR3 is CASREPSGTTYEQYF. The CDR3 coding sequence is TGTGCCAGCAGGGAGCCTAGCGGAACCACCTACGAGCAGTACTTC.

The table lists this clone with a few counts. The rearrangement links TRBV4-3 to TRBJ2-3; D perhaps matches TRBD2 (7 bases). The CDR3 contains 17 residues. In germline, CDR1 is LGHNA, CDR2 YSLEER. V was clipped by 0 bases and J by 3 bases, with 16 bases between them. CDR3 in DNA: TGCGCCAGCAGCCAAGAGGCCCGGGGGGCCGATACAGATACGCAGTATTTT. Encoded protein: CASSQEARGADTDTQYF.

This clone was observed a few times. The chain links TRBV20-1 to TRBJ1-4; possible D gene TRBD1, 5 bases. The germline V gene encodes CDR1 DFQATT and CDR2 SNEGSKA (reference sequence). The CDR3 is made up of 11 amino acids. The CDR3 nucleotides read TGCAGCTTGCGACAGAATGAAAAACTGTTTTTT. As protein: CSLRQNEKLFF.

This chain links TRBV11-2 with TRBJ2-7; 8 nucleotides line up with TRBD2. Germline trimming cut 5 bases from V and 3 bases from J; bases unmatched to any gene: 3. Germline CDR1 SGHAT, CDR2 FQNNGV. CDR3 length equals 13 residues. This CDR3 reads CASSLSGGYEQYF. The CDR3 DNA reads as TGTGCCAGCAGCCTCAGCGGGGGCTACGAGCAGTACTTC. The whole variable domain, remainder taken from reference TRBV11-2 and TRBJ2-7, is EAGVAQSPRYKIIEKRQSVAFWCNPISGHATLYWYQQILGQGPKLLIQFQNNGVVDDSQLPKDRFSAERLKGVDSTLKIQPAKLEDSAVYLCASSLSGGYEQYFGPGTRLTVT.

About this clone itself: Other DNA variants within this sample encode the same CDR3. V gene TRBV18 combines with J gene TRBJ2-7; 7 positions agree with TRBD2. This CDR3 region has 14 residues. The V gene end was trimmed by 6 bases and the J gene end by 0 bases; junction bases not matched to a gene: 5. CDR1 KGHSH and CDR2 LQKENI come from the germline V gene. This CDR3 reads CASSPGGFSYEQYF. CDR3 sequence (DNA): TGTGCCAGCTCTCCCGGGGGGTTCTCCTACGAGCAGTACTTC.

The chain couples TRBV6-1 to TRBJ2-1; 10 nucleotides agree with TRBD2. Trimming cost V 10 bases and J 4 bases; bases outside gene matches: 4. Germline values: CDR1 MNHNS, CDR2 SASEGT. The CDR3 contains 13 residues. The CDR3: CATLTSGYNEQFF. Here the CDR3 DNA reads TGTGCCACTCTGACTAGCGGGTACAATGAGCAGTTCTTC.